The text below deals with one T cell receptor (beta chain). This clone was detected only once. The specificity of this receptor is unknown. Base qualities are not at hand, and no much larger clone is one base apart. From cysteine to phenylalanine, the CDR3 is 15 amino acids long. Only CDR3 DNA is held: 45 bases, read in frame from base 1. Taken from the germline V gene, the CDR1 and CDR2 loops are SGHRS and YFSETQ. Germline trimming amounts to 0 bases on V and 1 base on J, with 1 as the count of junction bases outside the gene matches. This sample is part of a study of blood T cell repertoires in COVID-19 (dated by TCRdb to the early 2020s). Regarding the study in general: Samples covering the acute and convalescent phases of COVID-19 were provided by collaborators in the United States, Italy and Spain. The prospective study material was composed of cDNA or gDNA derived from T cells, B-cell-depleted T cells, or PBMCs. Subjects who had been exposed to COVID-19, were actively infected with it, or had recovered from it provided the deeply sampled blood TCRbeta repertoires that made up the dataset. A freely available public database, intended as a resource for researchers studying the immune response to SARS-CoV-2, is where the repertoires were released. The samples were drawn from two sources: the first 160 participants of the ongoing ImmuneRACE study, and over 950 subjects contributed by 6 global collaborators. A de-identified subject ID, COVID-19 status, age in years and sex were almost always included in the sample metadata. Where HLA class I and class II types were available, the types were taken from metadata supplied by the sample provider, not from assay-based typing. Results and caveats for the whole study, not just this receptor: How much clinical and demographic metadata was included differed by source and by participant, and the metadata was provided uncurated.

TCRbeta CDR3 regions were amplified from genomic DNA by means of the immunoSEQ Assay, a bias-controlled multiplex PCR. The study's own analysis went as follows. Within the assay, amplification of reference gene primers was used to estimate how many nucleated cells each sample contained. Sequence reads were collapsed and filtered to measure the absolute abundance of every unique TCRbeta CDR3 rearrangement. Productive Simpson clonality was computed per sample as the square root of Simpson's diversity index over productive rearrangements. TCRdb holds this immuneACCESS table with in-frame rearrangements only. Some clones are missing; in checked studies, unresolved V genes explain under half, and the rest has no known cause. Clone size and V and J calls were adopted from that table, with D and trimming inferred from the DNA. Within this sample are roughly 70,000 clones, with around 80% of them counted one time only. The top ten clonotypes cover 4.8% of the sample.

Each collaborating institution followed its own protocols to collect whole blood in K2EDTA tubes. For TCRbeta analysis, collaborators shipped samples in one of three forms: frozen whole blood, isolated PBMCs, or DNA extracted from either of those sample types. The clonotype originates from an elderly woman with active or convalescent COVID-19. Sequencing was done on a sample of peripheral blood. This chain is built from TRBV5-1 and TRBJ2-5, with 9 bases aligning to TRBD1. The DNA sequence is as follows: TGCGCCAGCAGCTTGGGGGACAGGGCCCAAGAGACCCAGTACTTC. This is translated as CASSLGDRAQETQYF.